Below are 14 T cell receptor beta chains sequenced from a single sample in a study of shared clonotypes between healthy human individuals. Profiling relied on immunoSEQ multiplex PCR, and the TCRdb table lists in-frame clones only, not all of them. The sample has fewer than 650,000 clones, 76% seen once. Sequencing was performed on PBMCs. These receptors were taken from a woman aged 40 to 49 in good health. Some clones in this sample may be carry-over from other donors' samples.

The gene calls are TRBV29-1 and TRBJ1-1; D is ambiguous. This CDR3 is 14 amino acids long. V was cut by 5 bases and J by 1 base, with 14 bases left in between. Germline loops: CDR1 SQVTM, CDR2 ANQGSEA. CDR3: CSVSSTSSNTEAFF. The CDR3 nucleotides are TGCAGCGTTAGCTCTACGTCCTCGAACACTGAAGCTTTCTTT.

The rearrangement joins TRBV5-6 to TRBJ2-5; 8 positions agree with TRBD2. The end of the DNA is better explained by TRBJ2-7, so the J call may be wrong. The CDR3 covers 16 residues. Germline V gene data show CDR1 as SGHDT and CDR2 as YYEEEE. The CDR3, as DNA: TGTGCCAGCAGCTCCCCCGGGGGGGCAGTAGTCTACGAGCAGTACTTC. It encodes CASSSPGGAVVYEQYF.

The rearrangement joins TRBV10-2 to TRBJ2-1; D is perhaps TRBD2 (6 bases). The CDR3 has 16 amino acids. V lost 6 bases to trimming and J lost 0 bases, with 15 bases between them. Germline V gene data show CDR1 as WSHSY and CDR2 as SAAADI. The CDR3 bases are TGCGCCAGCAGGGATCTAAGCGGGTTCTCCTACAATGAGCAGTTCTTC. Protein product: CASRDLSGFSYNEQFF.

This chain connects TRBV7-2 to TRBJ2-5; D possibly matches TRBD1 or TRBD2 (5 bases each). Between the trimmed V and J ends, which lost 2 bases and 2 bases, there was a span of 12 bases. Germline values: CDR1 SGHTA, CDR2 FQGNSA. The CDR3 is 15 residues long. The CDR3 nucleotides read TGTGCCAGCAGCTTAAGGCCGGGACGGCAAGAGACCCAGTACTTC. Translating it yields CASSLRPGRQETQYF.

This clone appeared a few times. The sample has other DNA sequences that encode this CDR3 too. V is TRBV28 and J is TRBJ1-4; D not certain. CDR1 is MDHEN, CDR2 SYDVKM, per germline. The CDR3 is 11 amino acids. Trimming took 5 bases from V and 2 from J, leaving 0 bases between them. Written as DNA, the CDR3 is TGTGCCAGCAGTACTAATGAAAAACTGTTTTTT. Protein product: CASSTNEKLFF.

The chain links TRBV19 to TRBJ1-1, with TRBD1 identical over 7 bases. Germline V lookup: CDR1 LNHDA, CDR2 SQIVND (reference sequence). The V and J ends lost 5 bases and 5 bases, in that order; junction bases with no gene match: 8. The CDR3 contains 14 residues. As DNA, the CDR3 is TGTGCCAGTAGTCTCGCCAGGGGGAGAACTGAAGCTTTCTTT. This sequence encodes CASSLARGRTEAFF.

This clone was counted a few times. Other DNA sequences in this specimen translate into the identical CDR3. This chain uses TRBV15 with TRBJ1-1, with unresolved D. Trimming removed 1 base at V and 0 bases at J, with 3 bases between. The CDR3 contains 13 residues. Germline V lookup: CDR1 LNHNV, CDR2 YYDKDF (reference sequence). The CDR3 protein is CATSRGVNTEAFF. The CDR3 DNA is TGTGCCACCAGCAGAGGGGTGAACACTGAAGCTTTCTTT.

The V gene is TRBV4-2, the J gene TRBJ2-4; the D is unclear. This CDR3 comprises 13 residues. Trimming shortened V by 1 base and J by 6 bases, and 7 bases separated the two germline ends. Looked up from germline, CDR1 is LGHNA and CDR2 is YNFKEQ. The CDR3 DNA follows: TGTGCCAGCAGCCAAGGAGTCGGAAACATTCAGTACTTC. Protein: CASSQGVGNIQYF.

This clone was picked up one time. V usage is TRBV29-1 and J usage is TRBJ2-2, with a weak D call TRBD1 (5 bases). The CDR3 consists of 15 residues. Germline values: CDR1 SQVTM, CDR2 ANQGSEA. V was trimmed by 2 bases and J by 5 bases, leaving 15 bases between them. The CDR3 DNA follows: TGCAGCGTTGAACGCCCGACAGATCCTACCGGGGAGCTGTTTTTT. Protein product: CSVERPTDPTGELFF.

This clone was observed a few times. The rearrangement uses TRBV9 and TRBJ1-4, with 8 positions matching TRBD1. V lost 4 bases to trimming and J lost 7 bases; unmatched junction nucleotides: 6. CDR3 length: 14 residues. Germline V gene sequence: CDR1 SGDLS, CDR2 YYNGEE. CDR3 sequence reads: CASSQGAGVEKLFF. The CDR3 coding sequence is TGTGCCAGCAGCCAGGGGGCAGGGGTTGAAAAACTGTTTTTT.

This clone turned up a few times. The chain recombines TRBV27 with TRBJ2-7; D is possibly TRBD1 or TRBD2 (5 bases each). Germline V CDR1 and CDR2: MNHEY, SMNVEV (reference sequence). This CDR3 contains 10 residues. V was trimmed by 8 bases and J by 6 bases, leaving 8 bases between them. The DNA for the CDR3 is TGTGCCAGCCTGGGGGTCGAGCAGTACTTC. The encoded protein is CASLGVEQYF.

The chain couples TRBV4-1 to TRBJ2-1, with D maybe TRBD1 (6 bases). V lost 6 bases to trimming and J lost 10 bases, with 22 bases between them. This CDR3 has 15 amino acids. Germline V gene data show CDR1 as MGHRA and CDR2 as YSYEKL. Here the CDR3 DNA reads TGCGCCAGCAGTGTTGGGACCTCCAGGGGCGGGGAGCAGTTCTTC. It specifies CASSVGTSRGGEQFF.

The CDR3 spells CASSLGGLAGQGNEQFF. For the CDR3, the DNA is TGTGCCAGCAGCTTAGGAGGACTAGCGGGACAAGGCAATGAGCAGTTCTTC. This chain connects TRBV13 to TRBJ2-1, with TRBD2 matching over 12 bases. J gave up 6 bases and V 0 bases, and 6 bases lay outside the gene matches. CDR3 length equals 17 residues. CDR1 is PRHDT, CDR2 FYEKMQ, per germline (reference sequence). Supplemented by reference TRBV13 and TRBJ2-1, the full variable domain reads AAGVIQSPRHLIKEKRETATLKCYPIPRHDTVYWYQQGPGQDPQFLISFYEKMQSDKGSIPDRFSAQQFSDYHSELNMSSLELGDSALYFCASSLGGLAGQGNEQFFGPGTRLTVL.

V and J are TRBV6-1 and TRBJ1-3; D might be TRBD1 (6 bases). This CDR3 comprises 14 residues. Germline V lookup: CDR1 MNHNS, CDR2 SASEGT. V gave up 10 bases and J gave up 0 bases, with 13 bases separating them. DNA for the CDR3: TGTGCCACTCGCCGGGACAACTCTGGAAACACCATATATTTT. Its translation is CATRRDNSGNTIYF.